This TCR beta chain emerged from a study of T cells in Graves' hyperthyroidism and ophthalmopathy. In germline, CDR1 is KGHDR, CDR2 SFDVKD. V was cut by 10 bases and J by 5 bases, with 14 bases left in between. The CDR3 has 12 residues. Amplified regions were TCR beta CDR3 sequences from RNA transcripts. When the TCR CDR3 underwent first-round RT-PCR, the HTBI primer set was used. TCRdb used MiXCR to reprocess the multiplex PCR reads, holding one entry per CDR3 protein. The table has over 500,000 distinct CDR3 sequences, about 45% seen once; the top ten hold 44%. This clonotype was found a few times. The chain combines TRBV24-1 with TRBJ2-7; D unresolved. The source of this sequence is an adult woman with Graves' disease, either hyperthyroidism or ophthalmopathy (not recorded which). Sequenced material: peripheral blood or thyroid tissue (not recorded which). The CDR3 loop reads CATSSGHDEQYF. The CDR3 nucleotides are TGTGCCACTAGCAGTGGCCATGACGAGCAGTACTTC.